The rows below give T cell receptor beta chains drawn from one sample of a study of T-cell memory formation after mild COVID-19. TCRdb fed the 5' RACE reads into MiXCR, producing one record per CDR3 protein. The table records some 210,000 distinct CDR3 sequences, over 9.5% of them present only once. Specimen: PBMCs or a T cell subset sorted from them (not recorded which). Receptors were obtained from a man between 18 and 35 years old who had mild COVID-19 (a few samples of this study predate the infection). Cell type and time point are not known. The CDR3 runs from the conserved cysteine through the conserved F or W. D genes are given only for firm matches.

len	v_gene	j_gene	d_gene	CDR3aa
11	TRBV9	TRBJ2-2	-	CASSADGELFF
12	TRBV24-1	TRBJ2-3	-	CATAGNTDTQYF
15	TRBV19	TRBJ1-5	-	CASSTHTGSNQPQHF
17	TRBV5-1	TRBJ2-3	TRBD2	CASSSSTSGGRTDTQYF
14	TRBV9	TRBJ2-5	-	CASSVGGIQETQYF
17	TRBV7-3	TRBJ2-3	TRBD2	CASSLTGVAGITDTQYF
16	TRBV5-6	TRBJ1-2	-	CASSLMSAAGDYGYTF
13	TRBV18	TRBJ2-7	-	CASSPRWTDEQYF
13	TRBV6-1	TRBJ1-1	-	CASIFGSNTEAFF
15	TRBV4-3	TRBJ1-2	TRBD1	CASSQDHRGRDGYTF
18	TRBV5-5	TRBJ2-2	-	CASSSQYLDNYDTGELFF
13	TRBV6-5	TRBJ1-6	TRBD1	CASSRRQGSPLHF
13	TRBV29-1	TRBJ1-4	-	CSVGGLLNEKLFF
17	TRBV5-1	TRBJ2-3	-	CASSSSVSGLDTDTQYF
15	TRBV4-3	TRBJ2-7	TRBD1	CASSPGTGVSYEQYF
15	TRBV12-3/TRBV12-4	TRBJ2-7	TRBD1	CASSFPATGTHEQYF
14	TRBV5-1	TRBJ2-6	-	CASSPIPGANVLTF
14	TRBV19	TRBJ1-5	TRBD1	CATSRTGRNQPQHF
15	TRBV5-4	TRBJ2-5	-	CASSRDSKSQETQYF
16	TRBV9	TRBJ2-2	TRBD2	CASSVTSGGSTGELFF
16	TRBV11-1	TRBJ2-2	TRBD2	CASSLPSGGNTGELFF
16	TRBV5-1	TRBJ1-6	-	CASSLDLGGINSPLHF
14	TRBV20-1	TRBJ1-5	-	CSAPARGGNQPQHF
12	TRBV7-8	TRBJ1-5	-	CASSLVWQPQHF
14	TRBV20-1	TRBJ1-1	-	CSARLQGPYTEAFF
16	TRBV4-2	TRBJ2-2	-	CASSRTSPANTGELFF
12	TRBV6-1	TRBJ1-2	-	CASSEIPDGYTF
17	TRBV7-2	TRBJ2-5	TRBD2	CASSLAPSGGGQETQYF
12	TRBV4-2	TRBJ1-1	-	CASSQERGEAFF
15	TRBV7-9	TRBJ2-3	-	CASMPRVAGTDTQYF
12	TRBV6-5	TRBJ2-5	-	CASSPTIETQYF
15	TRBV29-1	TRBJ2-5	-	CSVSGDGGHLGTQYF
14	TRBV3-1	TRBJ2-5	TRBD1	CASSPGQEGETQYF
17	TRBV4-3	TRBJ2-2	-	CASSQDPGGLDTGELFF
15	TRBV9	TRBJ2-5	TRBD2	CASSVGTSGGETKYF
13	TRBV7-2	TRBJ1-6	TRBD1	CASSIRGDSPLHF
15	TRBV5-1	TRBJ1-5	TRBD1	CASSEGQVSNQPQHF
13	TRBV2	TRBJ1-6	TRBD1	CARRTGKNSPLHF
14	TRBV20-1	TRBJ1-2	-	CSARDVGISVGYTF
15	TRBV9	TRBJ1-1	TRBD1	CASSATGKYGTEAFF
12	TRBV10-3	TRBJ1-1	-	CAIRTGDTEAFF
16	TRBV7-2	TRBJ2-1	TRBD2	CASSSSGANSYNEQFF
13	TRBV29-1	TRBJ2-7	TRBD2	CSVGIGGGYEQYF
15	TRBV12-3/TRBV12-4	TRBJ2-5	TRBD2	CASSFPKSSGETQYF
12	TRBV5-1	TRBJ1-2	TRBD1	CASSWGQYGYTF
15	TRBV7-3	TRBJ2-2	TRBD1	CASSDSTGLTGELFF
15	TRBV5-4	TRBJ2-6	-	CASSLMASGANVLTF